The 30 T cell receptor beta chains given below trace back to one sample, sequenced in a study of T cell responses to AZD1222 COVID-19 vaccine. Measured with immunoSEQ multiplex PCR; TCRdb has only the in-frame clones, and not every one. In the table there are some 200,000 clones, 91% of which are singletons. The material sequenced was peripheral blood, taken 28 days after the second AZD1222 dose. All receptors come from an adult who received the AZD1222 COVID-19 vaccine.

The genes are TRBV5-1 and TRBJ2-7; weak D call: TRBD2 (5 bases). Trimming took off 5 bases at V and 3 bases at J, with 9 bases between the two ends. Germline-derived CDR1 and CDR2 are SGHRS and YFSETQ. This CDR3 region has 12 residues. The CDR3 sequence: CASRTGNYEQYF. As DNA, the CDR3 is TGCGCCAGCAGGACCGGGAACTACGAGCAGTACTTC.

The genes are TRBV15 and TRBJ1-5; no clear D gene. Germline V gene sequence: CDR1 LNHNV, CDR2 YYDKDF (reference sequence). The CDR3 runs to 16 residues. V shed 0 bases and J shed 7 bases, with 16 bases lying between them. The CDR3 DNA sequence: TGTGCCACCAGCAGAGATCTCGGCGCAGACGAACAGCCCCAGCATTTT. Protein product: CATSRDLGADEQPQHF.

V is TRBV7-9 and J is TRBJ2-2, with D perhaps TRBD1 (6 bases). Germline lookup yields CDR1 SEHNR and CDR2 FQNEAQ (reference sequence). The V end lost 5 bases, the J end lost 1 base, and 14 bases lay between the germline ends. This CDR3 is 16 amino acids long. The CDR3: CASSPLQGRNTGELFF. CDR3 in DNA: TGTGCCAGCAGCCCGTTGCAGGGGAGGAACACCGGGGAGCTGTTTTTT.

The chain joins TRBV28 to TRBJ2-2; D is undetermined. The germline V gene encodes CDR1 MDHEN and CDR2 SYDVKM. Trimming removed 3 bases from V and 6 bases from J, with 5 bases in between. The CDR3 has 12 amino acids. The CDR3 coding sequence is TGTGCCAGCAGTTTTCCAGCCGGGGAGCTGTTTTTT. This encodes CASSFPAGELFF.

This rearrangement joins TRBV6-2 or TRBV6-3 to TRBJ1-2, with 7 bases that match TRBD1. Losses at the gene ends were 2 bases for V and 4 bases for J; bases not matched to a gene: 4. CDR3 length: 14 amino acids. In germline, CDR1 is MNHEY, CDR2 SVGEGT. CDR3 DNA sequence: TGTGCCAGCAGTTACAGGGGGCGCAGCTATGGCTACACCTTC. It yields the protein CASSYRGRSYGYTF.

J is TRBJ2-5 and V is TRBV5-1, with D possibly being TRBD2 (6 bases). Germline V lookup: CDR1 SGHRS, CDR2 YFSETQ. The V end lost 3 bases, the J end lost 5 bases, and 20 bases lay between the germline ends. The CDR3 has 16 residues. CDR3 DNA: TGCGCCAGCAGCTCAGGACTATGGGGCCTCCTGGAGACCCAGTACTTC. It translates to CASSSGLWGLLETQYF.

The V and J genes are TRBV27 and TRBJ1-4; 9 bases fit TRBD1. V shed 3 bases and J 6 bases; nucleotides not matched to a gene: 5. This CDR3 has 15 residues. Germline assignment: CDR1 MNHEY and CDR2 SMNVEV (reference sequence). CDR3 DNA: TGTGCCAGCAGTTTCCCGGACAGGGGTGATGAAAAACTGTTTTTT. This gives the protein CASSFPDRGDEKLFF.

The table lists this clone with a few counts. The chain has TRBV18 and TRBJ1-1; no clear D. CDR3 length: 12 amino acids. Germline V gene lookup returns CDR1 KGHSH and CDR2 LQKENI. The V end lost 5 bases, the J end lost 3 bases, and 7 bases lay between the germline ends. Written as DNA, the CDR3 is TGTGCCAGCTCAGGGGTGGACACTGAAGCTTTCTTT. It encodes CASSGVDTEAFF.

The rearrangement links TRBV3-1 (or the pseudogene TRBV3-2) to TRBJ2-7, with D maybe TRBD2 (6 bases). The CDR3 has 14 residues. Germline V gene data show CDR1 as LGHDT and CDR2 as YNNKEL (reference sequence). Trimming removed 3 bases at V and 3 bases at J, with 12 bases between. The CDR3 loop is CASSQGGSYYEQYF. DNA for the CDR3: TGTGCCAGCAGCCAGGGGGGTTCTTACTACGAGCAGTACTTC.

This rearrangement joins TRBV30 to TRBJ1-1, with 11 bases that match TRBD1. J was trimmed by 8 bases and V by 3 bases; bases with no gene match: 8. The CDR3 extends over 14 amino acids. Germline CDR1 and CDR2: GTSNPN and SVGIG (reference sequence). The CDR3 spells CAWSLGTGGREAFF. DNA for the CDR3: TGTGCCTGGAGCCTAGGGACAGGGGGACGAGAAGCTTTCTTT.

This clone appeared a single time. J is TRBJ1-3 and V is TRBV10-3; D not resolved. CDR3 size: 18 residues. CDR1 and CDR2 (germline): ENHRY, SYGVKD. Trimming removed 0 bases from V and 0 bases from J, with 15 bases in between. CDR3 sequence reads: CAISESFSSSLSGNTIYF. As DNA, the CDR3 is TGTGCCATCAGTGAGTCCTTTTCCAGCAGCCTCTCTGGAAACACCATATATTTT.

V and J are TRBV7-6 and TRBJ2-7; D gene unclear. The CDR3 runs 15 residues. Germline V gene data show CDR1 as SGHVS and CDR2 as FNYEAQ. V lost 5 bases and J lost 3, with 17 bases in between. In DNA form, the CDR3 reads TGTGCCAGCAGCCCAGAGGCCCTTATGGGCTACGAGCAGTACTTC. Its protein is CASSPEALMGYEQYF.

The rearrangement links TRBV11-2 to TRBJ1-6, with D tentatively TRBD1 (6 bases). V lost 4 bases, J lost 2 bases, and 9 bases lay in between. Germline CDR1 is SGHAT and CDR2 is FQNNGV. The CDR3 length is 15 residues. The CDR3 DNA follows: TGTGCCAGCAGCTCCTGGGACACCTATAATTCACCCCTCCACTTT. This translates into CASSSWDTYNSPLHF.

The rearrangement uses TRBV28 and TRBJ2-1; perhaps TRBD1 as D (5 bases). The germline gives CDR1 MDHEN, CDR2 SYDVKM. Trimming stripped 5 bases from V and 0 bases from J, with 11 bases between. The CDR3 runs to 15 residues. The CDR3: CASSPDRPSYNEQFF. CDR3 bases: TGTGCCAGCAGTCCCGACAGACCCTCCTACAATGAGCAGTTCTTC.

The genes are TRBV2 and TRBJ1-2, with D possibly TRBD1 on 6 matching bases. The CDR3 is made up of 15 amino acids. The V gene's germline CDR1 is SNHLY and CDR2 FYNNEI. The V gene lost 6 bases and the J gene lost 2 bases, with 16 bases spanning the gap. Here the CDR3 DNA reads TGTGCCAGCAGATCGTACAGAGGGGGGAACTATGGCTACACCTTC. Its translation is CASRSYRGGNYGYTF.

The chain links TRBV11-2 to TRBJ2-7, with 7 bases lining up with TRBD1. The CDR3 sequence is 14 residues long. From germline, CDR1 is SGHAT and CDR2 FQNNGV. Trimming removed 5 bases from V and 0 bases from J; junction bases left unmatched: 4. The CDR3 reads CASSLGTASYEQYF. CDR3 bases: TGTGCCAGCAGCCTCGGGACAGCCTCCTACGAGCAGTACTTC.

The chain has TRBV5-4 and TRBJ1-2; 11 bases agree with TRBD1. The J segment lost 4 bases and the V segment lost 4 bases, leaving 9 bases of the junction unmatched. Germline CDR1 SGHNT, CDR2 YYREEE (reference sequence). The CDR3 spans 16 residues. The DNA for the CDR3 is TGTGCCAGCAGCGCCTCATCGGACAGGGGGCCCTATGGCTACACCTTC. Protein sequence: CASSASSDRGPYGYTF.

The chain employs TRBV27 and TRBJ1-5; TRBD1 aligns across 8 bases. Trimming removed 0 bases from V and 1 base from J; junction bases left unmatched: 2. The germline V gene has CDR1 MNHEY and CDR2 SMNVEV (reference sequence). CDR3 length: 16 amino acids. CDR3 sequence (DNA): TGTGCCAGCAGTTTATCGGGACAGGCAAGCAATCAGCCCCAGCATTTT. This codes for CASSLSGQASNQPQHF.

V usage is TRBV18 and J usage is TRBJ2-1, with a possible D match to TRBD2 (5 bases). V dropped 2 bases and J dropped 2 bases, with 10 bases sitting between them. From germline, CDR1 is KGHSH and CDR2 LQKENI. CDR3 length equals 15 residues. CDR3 residues: CASSPNRETYNEQFF. The CDR3 DNA follows: TGTGCCAGCTCACCAAACCGGGAAACCTACAATGAGCAGTTCTTC.

The chain has TRBV6-5 and TRBJ2-2; 8 nucleotides line up with TRBD2. The germline gives CDR1 MNHEY, CDR2 SVGAGI. There are 15 residues in the CDR3. V gave up 7 bases and J gave up 6 bases; unmatched junction bases: 10. The CDR3 spells CASIPREGSPGELFF. The DNA for the CDR3 is TGTGCCAGCATCCCTCGGGAGGGCTCACCCGGGGAGCTGTTTTTT.

V usage is TRBV27 and J usage is TRBJ2-7; D is uncertain. CDR1 MNHEY and CDR2 SMNVEV come from the germline V gene (reference sequence). With 2 bases removed from V and 1 base from J, the gap between germline ends came to 15 bases. The CDR3 consists of 16 residues. CDR3 protein: CASSLSGQGPSYEQYF. The DNA for the CDR3 is TGTGCCAGCAGTTTAAGTGGGCAAGGGCCATCCTACGAGCAGTACTTC.

The chain recombines TRBV30 with TRBJ2-5; the D is unclear. Germline V gene sequence: CDR1 GTSNPN, CDR2 SVGIG (reference sequence). Trimming pared 1 base from V and 4 bases from J, leaving 4 bases between. There are 11 residues in the CDR3. The CDR3 reads CAWSEIETQYF. The CDR3 nucleotides read TGTGCCTGGAGTGAGATAGAGACCCAGTACTTC.

The V call is TRBV6-4, the J call TRBJ1-5, with 9 bases fitting TRBD1. The V and J ends lost 11 bases and 5 bases, in that order; junction bases with no gene match: 7. The CDR3 runs 13 residues. Germline CDR1 is MRHNA and CDR2 is SNTAGT. The CDR3 here is CAGETGGYQPQHF. The DNA for the CDR3 is TGTGCCGGAGAGACAGGGGGGTATCAGCCCCAGCATTTT.

This clone was picked up one time. The chain combines TRBV9 with TRBJ1-3, with TRBD1 as a possible D gene (5 bases). Germline values: CDR1 SGDLS, CDR2 YYNGEE. This CDR3 has 16 amino acids. V was cut by 0 bases and J by 3 bases, with 13 bases left in between. The CDR3 reads CASSVGVGTSGNTIYF. DNA of the CDR3: TGTGCCAGCAGCGTAGGGGTAGGGACGAGTGGAAACACCATATATTTT.

V and J are TRBV15 and TRBJ1-1; TRBD1 matches at 11 bases. Looked up from germline, CDR1 is LNHNV and CDR2 is YYDKDF (reference sequence). This CDR3 contains 14 residues. J was trimmed by 6 bases and V by 1 base; bases with no gene match: 1. Here the CDR3 DNA reads TGTGCCACCAGCAGAGGGACAGGGGGCGCTGAAGCTTTCTTT. It specifies CATSRGTGGAEAFF.

This clone was seen a single time. CDR3 region: CSVSWGTVETQYF. CDR3 sequence (DNA): TGCAGCGTTTCGTGGGGGACCGTGGAGACCCAGTACTTC. The chain links TRBV29-1 to TRBJ2-5; D possibly matches TRBD1 or TRBD2 (5 bases each). Germline values: CDR1 SQVTM, CDR2 ANQGSEA. This CDR3 is 13 amino acids long. V shed 5 bases and J shed 5 bases, with 15 bases lying between them.

The V call is TRBV12-5, the J call TRBJ1-2; 9 positions match TRBD1. The V gene end was trimmed by 3 bases and the J gene end by 8 bases; junction bases not matched to a gene: 13. Germline CDR1 reads LGHNT; CDR2 reads FRNRAP. The length of the CDR3 is 16 residues. The CDR3 region has the DNA TGTGCTAGTGGTTTCCAACGGGGACAGGGAATGGAAGGCTACACCTTC. Amino acid sequence: CASGFQRGQGMEGYTF. Using reference TRBV12-5 and TRBJ1-2 for the parts outside the CDR3, the full variable domain is DARVTQTPRHKVTEMGQEVTMRCQPILGHNTVFWYRQTMMQGLELLAYFRNRAPLDDSGMPKDRFSAEMPDATLATLKIQPSEPRDSAVYFCASGFQRGQGMEGYTFGSGTRLTVV.

The CDR3 spells CASNGRTGKTTNYGYTF. The CDR3 coding sequence is TGTGCCAGCAACGGAAGGACAGGCAAAACGACGAACTATGGCTACACCTTC. This sequence joins TRBV11-2 and TRBJ1-2, with 7 bases fitting TRBD1. V shed 7 bases and J 2 bases; nucleotides not matched to a gene: 16. CDR1 is SGHAT and CDR2 is FQNNGV in the germline V gene. There are 17 residues in the CDR3.

The rearrangement joins TRBV27 to TRBJ2-7, with 15 bases lining up with TRBD2. Germline CDR1 reads MNHEY; CDR2 reads SMNVEV (reference sequence). The CDR3 loop spans 20 amino acids. J lost 7 bases, V lost 2 bases, and 18 bases had no gene match. CDR3 sequence reads: CASSLTAPDRTSGRAGEQYF. DNA of the CDR3: TGTGCCAGCAGTTTAACGGCCCCCGACCGGACTAGCGGGAGGGCGGGGGAGCAGTACTTC.

The table lists this clone with a count of one. The chain combines TRBV4-1 with TRBJ2-1; perhaps D is TRBD1 or TRBD2 (6 bases each). Germline CDR1 is MGHRA and CDR2 is YSYEKL. With 1 base removed from V and 8 bases from J, the gap between germline ends came to 12 bases. This CDR3 contains 14 residues. CDR3 amino acids: CASSQGTGADEQFF. The DNA for the CDR3 is TGCGCCAGCAGCCAAGGTACGGGGGCCGATGAGCAGTTCTTC.